Below are 26 T cell receptor beta chains sequenced from a single sample in a study of CD8 T cells in Susac syndrome. RNA was extracted with the RNeasy kit, and a quantity of about 0.45 to 1 ug was reverse transcribed using random hexamers. TCRdb itself ran the immunoSEQ multiplex PCR reads through MiXCR, one entry per CDR3 protein. This sample yields about 180,000 distinct CDR3 sequences, of which 85% to 95% are seen a single time; less than 0.2% belongs to the top ten. The sequencing sample was made of CD8+ T cells from PBMCs. The receptor source for this set is a human donor with multiple sclerosis.

V is TRBV11-2 and J is TRBJ2-3; D gene ambiguous. Germline V gene data show CDR1 as SGHAT and CDR2 as FQNNGV. The CDR3 extends over 15 amino acids. V was cut by 5 bases and J by 7 bases, with 19 bases left in between. Here the CDR3 reads CASSPAYRFWHTQYF. The CDR3, as DNA: TGTGCCAGCAGCCCCGCATACAGATTTTGGCATACGCAGTATTTT.

This clonotype was counted a single time. This chain uses TRBV27 with TRBJ2-3; 8 positions agree with TRBD2. The CDR3 contains 16 residues. CDR1 is MNHEY and CDR2 is SMNVEV in the germline V gene (reference sequence). Trimming removed 4 bases from V and 4 bases from J; junction bases left unmatched: 10. The CDR3 DNA sequence: TGTGCCAGCAGTTGGGGTGCGGGAGGCGGGGCAGATACGCAGTATTTT. Its protein is CASSWGAGGGADTQYF.

The chain links TRBV7-8 to TRBJ2-7, with TRBD2 matching 8 bases. Germline V gene data show CDR1 as SGHVS and CDR2 as FQNEAQ. Trimming at V came to 2 bases and at J to 6 bases, leaving 12 bases not matched to a gene. This CDR3 has 16 residues. This CDR3 reads CASSLRTSLLKCEQYF. DNA for the CDR3: TGTGCCAGCAGCTTAAGGACTAGCCTCCTAAAGTGCGAGCAGTACTTC.

This chain connects TRBV6-1 to TRBJ2-3, with D unclear. This CDR3 is built from 14 residues. Trimming took off 0 bases at V and 7 bases at J, with 11 bases between the two ends. The V gene's germline CDR1 is MNHNS and CDR2 SASEGT. The CDR3 DNA reads as TGTGCCAGCAGTGAAGCAGAGTACGGTTATACGCAGTATTTT. This codes for CASSEAEYGYTQYF.

The V gene is TRBV27, the J gene TRBJ2-1, with a weak D call TRBD1 (6 bases). The CDR3 runs to 12 residues. Trimming removed 5 bases at V and 15 bases at J, with 17 bases between. Germline CDR1 MNHEY, CDR2 SMNVEV (reference sequence). The CDR3 protein is CASSLPSQGWFF. The CDR3 DNA reads as TGTGCCAGCAGTCTACCCTCACAGGGTTGGTTCTTC.

The gene calls are TRBV2 and TRBJ1-2; the D is unclear. Per germline, CDR1 SNHLY and CDR2 FYNNEI. Trimming took off 3 bases at V and 4 bases at J, with 15 bases between the two ends. The CDR3 totals 15 residues. This CDR3 is CASSEERQQAYGYTF. DNA for the CDR3: TGTGCCAGCAGTGAGGAGAGGCAGCAGGCCTATGGCTACACCTTC.

The chain links TRBV7-2 to TRBJ1-5, with D possibly TRBD1 on 5 matching bases. CDR1 and CDR2 from the germline V gene are SGHTA and FQGNSA. The CDR3 contains 13 residues. The V and J ends lost 6 bases and 3 bases respectively, with 9 bases between them. The CDR3 loop reads CASRGDNNQPQHF. The CDR3 DNA reads as TGTGCCAGCAGGGGGGATAACAATCAGCCCCAGCATTTT.

J is TRBJ1-6 and V is TRBV10-3; 7 nucleotides line up with TRBD1. Germline-derived CDR1 and CDR2 are ENHRY and SYGVKD. This CDR3 region has 13 residues. The V gene end was trimmed by 10 bases and the J gene end by 3 bases; junction bases not matched to a gene: 3. The chain's CDR3 is CATRDSYNSPLHF. CDR3 DNA sequence: TGTGCCACCAGGGACAGCTATAATTCACCCCTCCACTTT.

The gene calls are TRBV11-2 and TRBJ1-1; no clear D. Germline V gene sequence: CDR1 SGHAT, CDR2 FQNNGV. V dropped 1 base and J dropped 6 bases, with 9 bases sitting between them. This CDR3 region has 13 residues. CDR3 sequence reads: CASSLGSVAEAFF. For the CDR3, the DNA is TGTGCCAGCAGCTTAGGGTCTGTTGCTGAAGCTTTCTTT.

The chain is built from TRBV19 and TRBJ2-1; D might be TRBD2 (6 bases). Trimming took 10 bases from V and 9 from J, leaving 22 bases between them. The CDR3 consists of 14 residues. Germline CDR1 is LNHDA and CDR2 is SQIVND (reference sequence). The DNA of the CDR3 is TGTGCCACCACCCGGGAGCAGGTTTGGACTGAGCAGTTCTTC. Its protein product is CATTREQVWTEQFF.

This clonotype appeared once. The chain links TRBV20-1 to TRBJ2-7, with D possibly matching TRBD1 (5 bases). Trimming removed 7 bases from V and 2 bases from J, with 15 bases in between. Germline lookup yields CDR1 DFQATT and CDR2 SNEGSKA (reference sequence). The length of the CDR3 is 13 residues. The CDR3 here is CSVLAGRAYEQYF. CDR3 DNA sequence: TGCAGTGTTTTGGCAGGGCGAGCCTACGAGCAGTACTTC.

This chain links TRBV5-1 with TRBJ2-5, with D unclear. The CDR3 is made up of 15 amino acids. In germline, CDR1 is SGHRS, CDR2 YFSETQ. The V end lost 0 bases, the J end lost 0 bases, and 9 bases lay between the germline ends. The CDR3 protein is CASSLAEAYQETQYF. Written as DNA, the CDR3 is TGCGCCAGCAGCTTGGCTGAGGCATACCAAGAGACCCAGTACTTC.

The chain links TRBV5-1 to TRBJ1-1; D uncertain. The CDR3 runs to 14 residues. Deletions cut 7 bases from V and 3 bases from J, with 16 bases between. CDR1 and CDR2 (germline): SGHRS, YFSETQ. Here the CDR3 DNA reads TGCGCCAGCGAGGCGGGAGATCAGGACACTGAAGCTTTCTTT. It is translated as CASEAGDQDTEAFF.

The gene calls are TRBV5-1 and TRBJ2-1; 7 bases line up with TRBD2. Germline CDR1 reads SGHRS; CDR2 reads YFSETQ. V gave up 4 bases and J gave up 8 bases; unmatched junction bases: 12. The CDR3 runs 15 residues. This CDR3 is CASSPRTSPVDEQFF. In DNA form, the CDR3 reads TGCGCCAGCAGCCCACGGACTAGTCCGGTGGATGAGCAGTTCTTC.

This chain links TRBV12-3 or TRBV12-4 with TRBJ2-3; 7 nucleotides agree with TRBD2. There are 16 residues in the CDR3. After removal of 5 bases from V and 2 bases from J, the junction contained 10 bases not matched to a gene. CDR3 nucleotide sequence: TGTGCCAGCAGTCACCTAAGCGGGATCTACACAGATACGCAGTATTTT. It yields the protein CASSHLSGIYTDTQYF.

This chain links TRBV29-1 with TRBJ2-3; D might be TRBD1 (6 bases). Trimming stripped 3 bases from V and 1 base from J, with 11 bases between. The germline CDR1 and CDR2 sequences are SQVTM and ANQGSEA. The CDR3 runs to 14 residues. Here the CDR3 reads CSVDGGGRTDTQYF. CDR3 coding DNA: TGCAGCGTTGATGGGGGCGGACGCACAGATACGCAGTATTTT.

The chain is built from TRBV6-1 and TRBJ1-1, with D hard to call. Trimming stripped 6 bases from V and 8 bases from J, with 10 bases between. The CDR3 has 11 residues. The germline V gene has CDR1 MNHNS and CDR2 SASEGT. The CDR3 region is CASRDRIEAFF. The CDR3 DNA sequence: TGTGCCAGCAGGGACCGCATAGAAGCTTTCTTT.

The rearrangement links TRBV5-1 to TRBJ1-5; TRBD1 matches 7 bases. The germline V gene encodes CDR1 SGHRS and CDR2 YFSETQ. This CDR3 region has 15 residues. V lost 0 bases to trimming and J lost 3 bases; unmatched junction nucleotides: 3. CDR3 sequence reads: CASSLEGGYNQPQHF. DNA of the CDR3: TGCGCCAGCAGCTTGGAAGGGGGCTACAATCAGCCCCAGCATTTT.

The chain couples TRBV28 to TRBJ1-2; D ambiguous. CDR1 and CDR2 (germline): MDHEN, SYDVKM. This CDR3 region has 13 residues. The ends were cut back, 6 bases at V and 2 bases at J, with 10 bases in the middle. The DNA of the CDR3 is TGTGCCAGCAGCCTACCCGAGAACTATGGCTACACCTTC. Translating gives CASSLPENYGYTF.

V gene TRBV7-6 combines with J gene TRBJ2-7; 8 positions agree with TRBD1. V shed 1 base and J 4 bases; nucleotides not matched to a gene: 3. CDR3 length: 14 residues. Looked up from germline, CDR1 is SGHVS and CDR2 is FNYEAQ. DNA for the CDR3: TGTGCCAGCAGCTTAGTAAGGACAGGGTACGAGCAGTACTTC. Its translation is CASSLVRTGYEQYF.

Notes on this clonotype: At one boundary the junction diverges from the germline segment, which might be a read error. The chain has TRBV29-1 and TRBJ1-1; D may be TRBD1 (5 bases). In germline, CDR1 is SQVTM, CDR2 ANQGSEA. The CDR3 consists of 13 residues. The chain's CDR3 is CSVEDGGNPEAFF. CDR3 DNA sequence: TGCAGCGTTGAAGATGGGGGGAACCCTGAAGCTTTCTTT.

The chain employs TRBV5-1 and TRBJ1-2; TRBD1 agrees at 8 bases. The CDR3 is 13 residues long. V shed 4 bases and J 8 bases; nucleotides not matched to a gene: 7. Germline V CDR1 and CDR2: SGHRS, YFSETQ. The CDR3 coding sequence is TGCGCCAGCAGCCGCAGGGGGCGCGGGGGCTACACCTTC. Protein: CASSRRGRGGYTF. Complete variable domain (other parts from reference TRBV5-1 and TRBJ1-2): KAGVTQTPRYLIKTRGQQVTLSCSPISGHRSVSWYQQTPGQGLQFLFEYFSETQRNKGNFPGRFSGRQFSNSRSEMNVSTLELGDSALYLCASSRRGRGGYTFGSGTRLTVV.

This clonotype has a single count. V is TRBV5-1 and J is TRBJ2-1; D gene ambiguous. This CDR3 has 13 residues. The germline CDR1 and CDR2 sequences are SGHRS and YFSETQ. V lost 7 bases, J lost 5 bases, and 13 bases lay in between. CDR3 sequence (DNA): TGCGCCAGCCGTGAGGTCACCCACAATGAGCAGTTCTTC. Its translation is CASREVTHNEQFF.

This clonotype is a singleton in its sample. The rearrangement joins TRBV10-3 to TRBJ2-1; 7 bases map to TRBD1. Germline assignment: CDR1 ENHRY and CDR2 SYGVKD. J was trimmed by 1 base and V by 2 bases; bases with no gene match: 8. This CDR3 has 17 amino acids. Written as DNA, the CDR3 is TGTGCCATCAGTGAGGCCTACACAGGGGTGTCCTACAATGAGCAGTTCTTC. Translation: CAISEAYTGVSYNEQFF.

The V gene is TRBV18, the J gene TRBJ2-7; the D is unclear. The CDR3 has 14 residues. V lost 1 base and J lost 1, with 8 bases in between. The germline V gene has CDR1 KGHSH and CDR2 LQKENI. CDR3 amino acids: CASSPLEVSYEQYF. DNA for the CDR3: TGTGCCAGCTCACCACTCGAGGTTTCCTACGAGCAGTACTTC.

This clonotype occurred once. CDR3 bases: TGTGCCAGCAGTACTGGAACGGGACTAGACTTGGATACGCAGTATTTT. It yields the protein CASSTGTGLDLDTQYF. The chain is built from TRBV6-6 and TRBJ2-3; 8 nucleotides line up with TRBD2. This CDR3 contains 16 residues. Trimming removed 5 bases from V and 6 bases from J; junction bases left unmatched: 13. Germline V gives CDR1 MNHNY, CDR2 SVGAGI (reference sequence).